This T cell receptor (beta chain) stems from a study of T cell responses to AZD1222 COVID-19 vaccine. Findings and caveats of the study: Just a handful of people given AZD1222 tested seropositive at baseline.

Trimming took 3 bases from V and 7 from J; bases not matched to a gene: 9. The CDR3 totals 14 residues. Germline CDR1 and CDR2: WNHNN and SYGVQD (reference sequence). Worth noting for this clone: Its antigen remains unidentified.

Sequenced by immunoSEQ multiplex PCR; TCRdb stores in-frame clones only, minus some. Of about 130,000 clones listed, 93% are singletons. The chain combines TRBV10-1 with TRBJ2-7; TRBD1 agrees at 7 bases. The sequence was obtained from an adult in good health. This specimen consisted of peripheral blood, obtained on day 0 of AZD1222 vaccination. CDR3 in amino acids: CASSDLTGVGEQYF. The CDR3 DNA reads as TGCGCCAGCAGTGACCTAACAGGGGTCGGTGAGCAGTACTTC.